In its sample, the clone carrying this T cell receptor beta chain was seen many times. What it recognizes is unknown. This sample was taken from a study of T cells in Graves' hyperthyroidism and ophthalmopathy. For the study at large: Peripheral blood was taken when the disease was first diagnosed, before any treatment began. General study points: Ophthalmopathy cases were set apart from stable hyperthyroidism by a 13 V-J model.

The CDR3 is 18 residues long. The V gene's germline CDR1 is SGHVS and CDR2 FNYEAQ. J was trimmed by 4 bases and V by 0 bases; bases with no gene match: 10. Patients aged 18 to 65 had newly diagnosed hyperthyroidism that had lasted under 2 months. Patients were excluded for uncontrolled infection, other autoimmune disease, pregnancy or lactation. Template material for amplifying TCR beta CDR3 regions consisted of RNA transcripts. Initially, a first-round RT-PCR of the TCR CDR3 employed the HTBI primer set. TCRdb passed the multiplex PCR reads through MiXCR, listing each CDR3 protein once. Among a few hundred thousand distinct CDR3 sequences listed, about 14% were seen once.

The rearrangement joins TRBV7-6 to TRBJ2-1, with 9 bases fitting TRBD2. The TCR comes from a woman aged 30 to 39 with Graves' hyperthyroidism that later progressed to Graves' ophthalmopathy. The sample taken for sequencing was blood. The CDR3 region is CASSLALASGTGYNEQFF. The CDR3 region has the DNA TGTGCCAGCAGCTTAGCTCTGGCTAGCGGGACCGGGTACAATGAGCAGTTCTTC.